This entry describes one TCR beta chain. Authors' methods: Scientists estimated how many nucleated cells there were by amplifying reference gene primers. This table comes from immunoSEQ multiplex PCR, and its TCRdb copy is limited to in-frame clones, with some not included. V and J calls and clone size are given by that table; D and trimming were obtained from the DNA. The table lists 350,000 to 400,000 clones, around 92% of them singletons. This specimen belongs to a study of blood T cell repertoires in COVID-19. Study overall: Donors in the United States, Italy and Spain gave samples during acute or convalescent COVID-19. The analysed material was cDNA or gDNA that came from T cells, B-cell-depleted T cells, or PBMCs.

Either two negative PCRs, clearance, or symptom resolution qualified Cohort 3 donors as recovered. CDR3 size: 13 residues. The ends lost 7 bases at V and 3 bases at J; junction bases unmatched: 5. Germline CDR1 GTSNPN, CDR2 SVGIG (reference sequence). The source of this sequence is a woman aged 25 to 39 who had recovered from COVID-19. The chain has TRBV30 and TRBJ2-7; TRBD2 agrees at 11 bases. Sequencing was carried out using PBMCs or T cells enriched from blood (not recorded which). CDR3 sequence: CAFAGTSGYEQYF. The DNA for the CDR3 is TGTGCCTTTGCCGGGACTAGCGGCTACGAGCAGTACTTC.